Following are 2 T cell receptor beta chains from one sample sequenced in a study of shared clonotypes between healthy human individuals. The repertoire was sequenced with immunoSEQ multiplex PCR; TCRdb's copy has only in-frame clones and lacks some. The sample carries roughly 2.5 million clones, just over 90% recorded once. Specimen: naive CD4+ T cells sorted from blood. Noted subset: CD45RA+ positively selected. These receptors were obtained from a young man in good health.

This chain links TRBV28 with TRBJ1-4; no firm D call. The germline V and J ends were trimmed by 5 bases and 4 bases, with 11 bases remaining between them. This CDR3 region has 14 residues. CDR1 and CDR2 (germline): MDHEN, SYDVKM. The CDR3 DNA reads TGTGCCAGCAGTCCCATCCGCCATAATGAAAAACTGTTTTTT. Protein product: CASSPIRHNEKLFF.

As for this clone: This same CDR3 is encoded by further DNA sequences in the sample. The chain couples TRBV5-1 to TRBJ2-3, with TRBD2 identical over 9 bases. The V segment lost 4 bases and the J segment 0 bases; nucleotides outside the gene matches: 3. Germline assignment: CDR1 SGHRS and CDR2 YFSETQ. CDR3 length: 15 amino acids. CDR3 nucleotides: TGCGCCAGCAGCCCCACTAGCGGGAGCACAGATACGCAGTATTTT. Its protein is CASSPTSGSTDTQYF.